This T cell receptor (beta chain) was captured by sequencing in a study of cytomegalovirus exposure and HLA in healthy donors. CDR3 length: 17 amino acids. Germline lookup yields CDR1 SGDLS and CDR2 YYNGEE. The V gene lost 0 bases and the J gene lost 0 bases, with 13 bases spanning the gap. 13 Jbeta primers and 60 Vbeta primers were used for the PCR. Method: immunoSEQ multiplex PCR; TCRdb's copy keeps in-frame clones and lacks some. The sample yields around 180,000 clones, 79% seen once. The table lists this clone with a few counts. The V call is TRBV9, the J call TRBJ2-1, with D maybe TRBD2 (6 bases). The sequence derives from a woman aged 50 to 60 in good health and CMV-seronegative. The sample consisted of PBMCs. CDR3 sequence: CASSVGRGESSYNEQFF. CDR3 bases: TGTGCCAGCAGCGTAGGACGCGGGGAGAGCTCCTACAATGAGCAGTTCTTC.